The T cell receptor (beta chain) under discussion was sequenced for a study of OX40 agonist ivuxolimab in advanced cancers. Study information: Every 2 weeks, patients got intravenous ivuxolimab at one of six dose levels (0.01-10 mg/kg). Regarding the study as a whole: Average numbers of expanded clones were greater in CD8+ T cells than in CD4+.

The CDR3 has 13 amino acids. V lost 7 bases, J lost 7 bases, and 16 bases lay in between. The germline CDR1 and CDR2 sequences are SNHLY and FYNNEI. As concerns this clone: Antigen unknown.

The repertoire was sequenced with immunoSEQ multiplex PCR; TCRdb's copy has only in-frame clones and lacks some. Seen here are roughly 70,000 clones, 88% observed once, and the top ten hold 2% to 2.5%. No patient had autoimmune disease or received systemic immunosuppression. This clonotype originated in an adult with an advanced solid tumor such as melanoma, head and neck, liver or kidney cancer. The chain couples TRBV2 to TRBJ2-5; D possibly uses TRBD1 or TRBD2 (5 bases each). Material: CD4+ or CD8+ T cells sorted from blood, obtained in a trial of the OX40 agonist ivuxolimab. CDR3 residues: CASIPEERGTQYF. The CDR3 coding sequence is TGTGCCAGCATCCCCGAGGAGAGGGGGACCCAGTACTTC.